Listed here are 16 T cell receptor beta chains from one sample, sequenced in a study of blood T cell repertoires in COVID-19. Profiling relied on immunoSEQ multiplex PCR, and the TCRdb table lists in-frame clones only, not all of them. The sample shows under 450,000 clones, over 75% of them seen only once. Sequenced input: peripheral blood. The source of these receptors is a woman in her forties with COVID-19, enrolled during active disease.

For the CDR3, the DNA is TGCAGCGCGGAACAGGGGGGTAAGGCCAAAAACATTCAGTACTTC. Amino acid sequence: CSAEQGGKAKNIQYF. This rearrangement joins TRBV29-1 to TRBJ2-4, with TRBD1 matching over 8 bases. CDR1 and CDR2 (germline): SQVTM, ANQGSEA. This CDR3 has 15 amino acids. The V and J ends lost 7 bases and 1 base, in that order; junction bases with no gene match: 9.

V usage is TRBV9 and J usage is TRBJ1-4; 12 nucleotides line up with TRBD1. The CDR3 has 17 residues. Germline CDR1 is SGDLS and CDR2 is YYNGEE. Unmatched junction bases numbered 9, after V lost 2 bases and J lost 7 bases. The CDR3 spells CASSVTPGTGGLEKLFF. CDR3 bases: TGTGCCAGCAGCGTTACCCCCGGGACAGGGGGCCTTGAAAAACTGTTTTTT.

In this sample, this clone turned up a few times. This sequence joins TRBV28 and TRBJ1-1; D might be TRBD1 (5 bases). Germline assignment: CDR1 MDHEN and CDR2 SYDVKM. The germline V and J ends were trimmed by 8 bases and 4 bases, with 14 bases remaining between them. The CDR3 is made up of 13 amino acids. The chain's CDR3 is CASGDGGITEAFF. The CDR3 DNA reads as TGTGCCAGCGGGGATGGGGGGATCACTGAAGCTTTCTTT.

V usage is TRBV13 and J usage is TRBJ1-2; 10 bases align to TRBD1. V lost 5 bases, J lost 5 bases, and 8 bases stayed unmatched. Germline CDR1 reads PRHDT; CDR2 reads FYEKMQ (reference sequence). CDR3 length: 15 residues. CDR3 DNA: TGTGCCAGCAGCACGGCGGGACAGGGGCCTTATGGCTACACCTTC. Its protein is CASSTAGQGPYGYTF.

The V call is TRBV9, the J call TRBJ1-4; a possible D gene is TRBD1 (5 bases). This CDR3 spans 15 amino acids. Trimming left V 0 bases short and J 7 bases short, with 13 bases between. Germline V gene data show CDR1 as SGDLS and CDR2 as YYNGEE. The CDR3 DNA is TGTGCCAGCAGCGTAGAAGGGGCGAGAGGTGAAAAACTGTTTTTT. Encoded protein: CASSVEGARGEKLFF.

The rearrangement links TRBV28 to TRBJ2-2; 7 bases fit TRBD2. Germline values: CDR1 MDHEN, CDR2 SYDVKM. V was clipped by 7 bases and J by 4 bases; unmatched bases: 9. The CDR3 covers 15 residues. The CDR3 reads CASTSAGVGTGELFF. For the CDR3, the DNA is TGTGCCAGCACGTCGGCGGGAGTTGGCACCGGGGAGCTGTTTTTT. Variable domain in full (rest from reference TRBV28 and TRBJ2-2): DVKVTQSSRYLVKRTGEKVFLECVQDMDHENMFWYRQDPGLGLRLIYFSYDVKMKEKGDIPEGYSVSREKKERFSLILESASTNQTSMYLCASTSAGVGTGELFFGEGSRLTVL.

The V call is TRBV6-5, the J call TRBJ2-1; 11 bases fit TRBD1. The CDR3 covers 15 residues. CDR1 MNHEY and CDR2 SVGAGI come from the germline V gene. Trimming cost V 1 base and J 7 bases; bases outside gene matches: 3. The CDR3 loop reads CASSYWDRGSNEQFF. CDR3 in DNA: TGTGCCAGCAGTTACTGGGACAGGGGGTCGAATGAGCAGTTCTTC.

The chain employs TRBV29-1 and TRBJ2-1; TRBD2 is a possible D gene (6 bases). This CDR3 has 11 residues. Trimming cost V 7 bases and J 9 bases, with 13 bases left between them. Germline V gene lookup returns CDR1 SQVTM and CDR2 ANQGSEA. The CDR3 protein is CSAELAREQFF. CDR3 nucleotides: TGCAGCGCGGAACTAGCCCGTGAGCAGTTCTTC.

The CDR3 DNA sequence: TGTGCCAGTAGTATCGGGGTCAGTAGGGATTCACCCCTCCACTTT. Translation: CASSIGVSRDSPLHF. The genes are TRBV19 and TRBJ1-6; D call uncertain. Germline loops: CDR1 LNHDA, CDR2 SQIVND (reference sequence). Between the trimmed V and J ends, which lost 3 bases and 8 bases, there was a span of 14 bases. The CDR3 covers 15 residues.

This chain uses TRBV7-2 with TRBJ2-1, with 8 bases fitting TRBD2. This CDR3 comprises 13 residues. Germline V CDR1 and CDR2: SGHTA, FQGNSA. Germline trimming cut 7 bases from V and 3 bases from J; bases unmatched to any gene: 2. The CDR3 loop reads CASKRGGYNEQFF. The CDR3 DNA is TGTGCCAGCAAACGGGGGGGCTACAATGAGCAGTTCTTC.

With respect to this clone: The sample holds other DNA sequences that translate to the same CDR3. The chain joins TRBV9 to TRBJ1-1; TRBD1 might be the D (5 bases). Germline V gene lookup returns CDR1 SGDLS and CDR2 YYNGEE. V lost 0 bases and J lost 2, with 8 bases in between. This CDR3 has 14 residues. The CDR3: CASSVGGQNTEAFF. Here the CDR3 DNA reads TGTGCCAGCAGCGTAGGGGGCCAAAACACTGAAGCTTTCTTT.

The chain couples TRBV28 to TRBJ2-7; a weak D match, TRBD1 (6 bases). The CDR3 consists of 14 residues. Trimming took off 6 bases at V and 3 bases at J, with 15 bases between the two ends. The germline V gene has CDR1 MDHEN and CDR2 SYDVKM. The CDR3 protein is CASRLTGTYYEQYF. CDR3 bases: TGTGCCAGCAGACTAACCGGGACATACTACGAGCAGTACTTC.

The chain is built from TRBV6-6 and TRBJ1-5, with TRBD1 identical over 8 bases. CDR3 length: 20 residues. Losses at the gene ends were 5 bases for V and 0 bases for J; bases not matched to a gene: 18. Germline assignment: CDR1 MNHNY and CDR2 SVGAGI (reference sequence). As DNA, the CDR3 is TGTGCCAGCAGTCGCCGAACCCGGACAGGGAGGTATGTTAGCAATCAGCCCCAGCATTTT. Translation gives CASSRRTRTGRYVSNQPQHF.

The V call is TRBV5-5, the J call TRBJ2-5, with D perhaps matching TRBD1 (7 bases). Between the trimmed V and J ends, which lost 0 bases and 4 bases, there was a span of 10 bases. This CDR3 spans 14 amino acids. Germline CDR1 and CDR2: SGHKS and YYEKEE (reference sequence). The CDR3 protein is CASSLGQGGETQYF. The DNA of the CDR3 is TGTGCCAGCAGCTTGGGGCAGGGGGGAGAGACCCAGTACTTC.

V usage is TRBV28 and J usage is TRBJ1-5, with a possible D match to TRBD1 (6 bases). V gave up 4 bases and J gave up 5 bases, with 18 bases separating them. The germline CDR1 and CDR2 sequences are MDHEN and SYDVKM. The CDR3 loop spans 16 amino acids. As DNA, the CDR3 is TGTGCCAGCAGTTATGTGGGCAGGGGCATCCATCAGCCCCAGCATTTT. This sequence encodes CASSYVGRGIHQPQHF.

CDR3 DNA sequence: TGTGCCAGTCAGACAGGGGAAAACACTGAAGCTTTCTTT. Translating gives CASQTGENTEAFF. The chain recombines TRBV2 with TRBJ1-1, with 8 bases fitting TRBD1. CDR1 and CDR2 from the germline V gene are SNHLY and FYNNEI. The length of the CDR3 is 13 residues. After removal of 9 bases from V and 2 bases from J, the junction contained 5 bases not matched to a gene.